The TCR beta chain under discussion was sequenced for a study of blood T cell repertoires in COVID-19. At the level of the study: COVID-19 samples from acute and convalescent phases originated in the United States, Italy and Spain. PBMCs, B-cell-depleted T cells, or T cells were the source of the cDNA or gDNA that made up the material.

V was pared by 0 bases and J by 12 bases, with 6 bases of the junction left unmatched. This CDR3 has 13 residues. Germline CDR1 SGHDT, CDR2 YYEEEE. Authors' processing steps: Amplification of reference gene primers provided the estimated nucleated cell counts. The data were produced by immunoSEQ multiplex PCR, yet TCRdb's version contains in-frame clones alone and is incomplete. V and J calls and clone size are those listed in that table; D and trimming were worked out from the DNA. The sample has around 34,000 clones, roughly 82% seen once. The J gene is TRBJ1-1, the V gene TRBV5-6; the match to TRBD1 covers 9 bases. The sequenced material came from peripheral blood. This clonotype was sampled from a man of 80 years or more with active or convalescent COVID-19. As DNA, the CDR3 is TGTGCCAGCAGCTTGGTGGGACAGGGAGGAACTTTCTTT. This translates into CASSLVGQGGTFF.